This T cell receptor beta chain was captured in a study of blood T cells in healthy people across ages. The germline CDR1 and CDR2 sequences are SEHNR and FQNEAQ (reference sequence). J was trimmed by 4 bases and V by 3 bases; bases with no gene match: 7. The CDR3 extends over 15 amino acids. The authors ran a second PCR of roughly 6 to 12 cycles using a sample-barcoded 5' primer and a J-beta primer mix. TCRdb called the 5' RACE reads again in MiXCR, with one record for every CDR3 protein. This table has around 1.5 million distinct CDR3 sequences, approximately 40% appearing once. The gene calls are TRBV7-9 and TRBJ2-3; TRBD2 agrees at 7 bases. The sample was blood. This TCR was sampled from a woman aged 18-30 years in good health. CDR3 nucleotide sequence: TGTGCCAGCAGCTTTCCCAGGGAGGGCCCAGATACGCAGTATTTT. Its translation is CASSFPREGPDTQYF.